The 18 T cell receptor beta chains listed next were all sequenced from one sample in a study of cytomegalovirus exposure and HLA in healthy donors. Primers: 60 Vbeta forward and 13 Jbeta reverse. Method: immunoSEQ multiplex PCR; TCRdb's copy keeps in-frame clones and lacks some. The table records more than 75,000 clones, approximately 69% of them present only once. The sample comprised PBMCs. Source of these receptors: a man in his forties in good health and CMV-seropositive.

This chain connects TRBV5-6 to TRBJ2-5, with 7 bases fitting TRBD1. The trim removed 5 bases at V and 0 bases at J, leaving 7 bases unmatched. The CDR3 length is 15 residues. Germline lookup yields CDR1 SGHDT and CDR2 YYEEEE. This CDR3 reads CASSETGKYQETQYF. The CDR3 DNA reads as TGTGCCAGCAGTGAGACAGGGAAGTACCAAGAGACCCAGTACTTC.

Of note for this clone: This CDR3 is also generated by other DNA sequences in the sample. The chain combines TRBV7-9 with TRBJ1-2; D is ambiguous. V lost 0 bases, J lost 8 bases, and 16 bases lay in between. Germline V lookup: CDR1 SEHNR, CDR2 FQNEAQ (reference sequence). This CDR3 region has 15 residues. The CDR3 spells CASSLAEGVTFGYTF. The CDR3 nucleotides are TGTGCCAGCAGCTTAGCAGAGGGCGTAACGTTCGGCTACACCTTC.

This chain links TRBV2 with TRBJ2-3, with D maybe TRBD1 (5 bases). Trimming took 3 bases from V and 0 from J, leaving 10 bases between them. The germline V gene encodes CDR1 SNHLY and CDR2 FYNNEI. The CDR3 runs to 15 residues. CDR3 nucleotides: TGTGCCAGCAGTGATGGCAGGGCAAGCACAGATACGCAGTATTTT. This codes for CASSDGRASTDTQYF.

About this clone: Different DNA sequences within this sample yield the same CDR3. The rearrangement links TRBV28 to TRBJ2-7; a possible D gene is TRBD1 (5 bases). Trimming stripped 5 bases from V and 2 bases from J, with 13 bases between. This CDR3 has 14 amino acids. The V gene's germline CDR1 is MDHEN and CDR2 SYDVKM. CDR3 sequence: CASSRVQVPYEQYF. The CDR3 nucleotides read TGTGCCAGCAGTCGAGTACAGGTGCCCTACGAGCAGTACTTC.

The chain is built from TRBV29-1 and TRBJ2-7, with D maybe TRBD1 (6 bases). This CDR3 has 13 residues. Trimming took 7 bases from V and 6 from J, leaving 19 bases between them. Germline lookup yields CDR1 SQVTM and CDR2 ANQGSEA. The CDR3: CSAVTGPTGEQYF. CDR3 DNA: TGCAGCGCAGTGACAGGCCCTACGGGCGAGCAGTACTTC.

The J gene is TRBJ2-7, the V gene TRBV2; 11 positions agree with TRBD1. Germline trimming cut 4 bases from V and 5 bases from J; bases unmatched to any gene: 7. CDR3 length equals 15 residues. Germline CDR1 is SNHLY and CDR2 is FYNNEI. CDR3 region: CASSAPGQGVNEQYF. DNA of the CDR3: TGTGCCAGCAGTGCCCCGGGACAGGGGGTCAACGAGCAGTACTTC.

In DNA, the CDR3 is TGTGCCAGCAGCTTAGTCCTAGGGGCAGATTACGAGCAGTACTTC. Translating gives CASSLVLGADYEQYF. The V call is TRBV7-8, the J call TRBJ2-7; a weak D match, TRBD1 (5 bases). The CDR3 covers 15 residues. V was pared by 1 base and J by 4 bases, with 14 bases between. Germline V lookup: CDR1 SGHVS, CDR2 FQNEAQ.

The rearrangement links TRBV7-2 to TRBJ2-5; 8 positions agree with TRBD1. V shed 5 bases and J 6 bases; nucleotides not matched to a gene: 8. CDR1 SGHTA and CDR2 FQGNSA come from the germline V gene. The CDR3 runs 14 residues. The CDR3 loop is CASSTAGQGKTQYF. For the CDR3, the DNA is TGTGCCAGCAGCACCGCCGGACAGGGAAAGACCCAGTACTTC.

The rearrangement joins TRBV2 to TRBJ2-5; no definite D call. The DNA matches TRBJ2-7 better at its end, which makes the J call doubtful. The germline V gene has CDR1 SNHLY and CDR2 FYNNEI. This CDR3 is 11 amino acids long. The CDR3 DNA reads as TGTGCCAGCAGGGCCTACTACGAGCAGTACTTC. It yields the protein CASRAYYEQYF.

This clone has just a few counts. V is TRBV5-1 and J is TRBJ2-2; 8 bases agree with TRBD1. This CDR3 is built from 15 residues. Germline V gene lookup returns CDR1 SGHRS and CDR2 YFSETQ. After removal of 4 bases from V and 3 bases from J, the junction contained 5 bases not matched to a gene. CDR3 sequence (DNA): TGCGCCAGCAGCCATCCGACAGGGGACACCGGGGAGCTGTTTTTT. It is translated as CASSHPTGDTGELFF.

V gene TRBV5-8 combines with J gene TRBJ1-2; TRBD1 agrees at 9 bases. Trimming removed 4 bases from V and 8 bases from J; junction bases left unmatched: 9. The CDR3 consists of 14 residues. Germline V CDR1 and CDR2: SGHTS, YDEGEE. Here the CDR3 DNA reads TGTGCCAGCAGCACGGGACAGGGTATGAGAGGCTACACCTTC. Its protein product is CASSTGQGMRGYTF.

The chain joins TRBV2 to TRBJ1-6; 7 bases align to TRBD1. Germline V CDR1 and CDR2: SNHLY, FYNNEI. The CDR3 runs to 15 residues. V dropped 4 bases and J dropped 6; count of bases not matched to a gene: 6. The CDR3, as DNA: TGTGCCAGCAGTGGAGGGACAGCTTTTAATTCACCCCTCCACTTT. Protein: CASSGGTAFNSPLHF.

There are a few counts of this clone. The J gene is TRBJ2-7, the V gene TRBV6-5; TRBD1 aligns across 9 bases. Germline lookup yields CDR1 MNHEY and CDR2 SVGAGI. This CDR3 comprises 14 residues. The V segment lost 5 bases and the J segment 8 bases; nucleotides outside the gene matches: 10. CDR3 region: CASSEVRTGDQQYF. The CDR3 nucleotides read TGTGCCAGCAGTGAAGTAAGGACAGGGGATCAGCAGTACTTC.

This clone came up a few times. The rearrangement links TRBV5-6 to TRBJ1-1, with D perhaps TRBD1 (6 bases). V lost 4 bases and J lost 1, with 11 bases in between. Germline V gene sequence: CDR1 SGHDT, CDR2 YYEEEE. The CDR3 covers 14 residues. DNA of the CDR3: TGTGCCAGCAGCCTACTACAGGGGAACACTGAAGCTTTCTTT. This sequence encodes CASSLLQGNTEAFF.

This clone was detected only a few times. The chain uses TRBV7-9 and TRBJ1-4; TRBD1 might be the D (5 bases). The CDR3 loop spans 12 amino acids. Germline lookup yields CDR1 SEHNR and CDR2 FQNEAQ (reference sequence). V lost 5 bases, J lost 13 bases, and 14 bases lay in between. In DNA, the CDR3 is TGTGCCAGCAGCCCTGCGGGGGGAAGACTGTTTTTT. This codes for CASSPAGGRLFF.

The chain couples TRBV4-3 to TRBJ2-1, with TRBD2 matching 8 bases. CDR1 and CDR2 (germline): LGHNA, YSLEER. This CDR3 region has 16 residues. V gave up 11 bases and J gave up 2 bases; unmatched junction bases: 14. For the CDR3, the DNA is TGCGCCCCTGATTCGGGGGGGGGCCAGACCTACAATGAGCAGTTCTTC. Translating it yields CAPDSGGGQTYNEQFF.

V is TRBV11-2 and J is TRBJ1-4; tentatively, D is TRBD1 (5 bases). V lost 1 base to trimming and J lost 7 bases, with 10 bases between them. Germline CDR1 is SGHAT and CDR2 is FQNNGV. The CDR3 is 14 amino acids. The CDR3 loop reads CASSLAGLREKLFF. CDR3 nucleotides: TGTGCCAGCAGCTTAGCAGGGCTACGTGAAAAACTGTTTTTT.

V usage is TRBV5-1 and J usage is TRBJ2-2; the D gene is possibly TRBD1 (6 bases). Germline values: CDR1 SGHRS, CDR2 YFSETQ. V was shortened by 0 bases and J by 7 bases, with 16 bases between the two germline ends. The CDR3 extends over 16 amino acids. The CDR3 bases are TGCGCCAGCAGCTTGGAAGGGGGTGTTCGGCGCGGGGAGCTGTTTTTT. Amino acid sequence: CASSLEGGVRRGELFF.